This TCR beta chain was profiled in a study of T cells in Graves' hyperthyroidism and ophthalmopathy. Overall study: Sampling of peripheral blood happened at initial diagnosis, prior to any treatment.

Points from the study as a whole: Onset of ophthalmopathy came a median roughly 6.5 months after the model predicted it.

This clonotype was seen more than once but under ten times. Its antigen is as yet unknown. Amplification targeted TCR beta CDR3 regions from RNA transcripts. HTBI primers were the set used in a first-round RT-PCR of the TCR CDR3. TCRdb processed the multiplex PCR reads anew with MiXCR; each CDR3 protein has one entry. Of fewer than 500,000 distinct CDR3 sequences listed, approximately 13% are singletons. Germline CDR1 is SGHRS and CDR2 is YFSETQ. The CDR3 spans 15 residues. V was pared by 0 bases and J by 3 bases, with 13 bases between. The PBMCs were taken from approximately 11 ml of fresh peripheral blood.

The V and J genes are TRBV5-1 and TRBJ2-7, with D maybe TRBD1 (6 bases). The sequenced material came from blood. This sequence was found in a young man with Graves' hyperthyroidism that later progressed to Graves' ophthalmopathy. The CDR3 nucleotides are TGCGCCAGCAGCTTGGGCAGGGGATTAGTCTACGAGCAGTACTTC. This encodes CASSLGRGLVYEQYF.